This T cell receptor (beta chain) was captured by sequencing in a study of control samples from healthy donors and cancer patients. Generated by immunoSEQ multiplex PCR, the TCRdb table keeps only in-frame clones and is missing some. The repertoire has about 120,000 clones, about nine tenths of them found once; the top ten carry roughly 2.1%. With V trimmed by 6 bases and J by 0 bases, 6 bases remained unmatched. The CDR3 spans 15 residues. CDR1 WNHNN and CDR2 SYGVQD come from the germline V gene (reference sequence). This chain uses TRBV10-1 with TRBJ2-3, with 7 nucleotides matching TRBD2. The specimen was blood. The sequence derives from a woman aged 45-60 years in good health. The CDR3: CASSAGLLSTDTQYF. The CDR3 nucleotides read TGCGCCAGCAGCGCGGGACTATTGAGCACAGATACGCAGTATTTT.